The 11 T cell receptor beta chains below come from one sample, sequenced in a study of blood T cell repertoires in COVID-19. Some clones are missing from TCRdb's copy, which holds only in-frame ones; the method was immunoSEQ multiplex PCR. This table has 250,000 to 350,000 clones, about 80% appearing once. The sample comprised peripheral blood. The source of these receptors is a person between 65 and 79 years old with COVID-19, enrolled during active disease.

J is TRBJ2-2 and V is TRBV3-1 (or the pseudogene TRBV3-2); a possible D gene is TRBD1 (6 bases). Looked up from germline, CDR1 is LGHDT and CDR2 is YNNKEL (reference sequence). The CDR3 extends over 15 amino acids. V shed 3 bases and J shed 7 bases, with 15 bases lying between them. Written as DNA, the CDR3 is TGTGCCAGCAGCCAGGTACAGGGTGCGAACGGGGAGCTGTTTTTT. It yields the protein CASSQVQGANGELFF.

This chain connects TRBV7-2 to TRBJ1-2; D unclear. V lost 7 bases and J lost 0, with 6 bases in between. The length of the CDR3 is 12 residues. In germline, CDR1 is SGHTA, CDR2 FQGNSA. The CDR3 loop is CASTLSNYGYTF. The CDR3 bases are TGTGCCAGCACCCTCTCTAACTATGGCTACACCTTC. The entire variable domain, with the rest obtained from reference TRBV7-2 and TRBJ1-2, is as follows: GAGVSQSPSNKVTEKGKDVELRCDPISGHTALYWYRQSLGQGLEFLIYFQGNSAPDKSGLPSDRFSAERTGGSVSTLTIQRTQQEDSAVYLCASTLSNYGYTFGSGTRLTVV.

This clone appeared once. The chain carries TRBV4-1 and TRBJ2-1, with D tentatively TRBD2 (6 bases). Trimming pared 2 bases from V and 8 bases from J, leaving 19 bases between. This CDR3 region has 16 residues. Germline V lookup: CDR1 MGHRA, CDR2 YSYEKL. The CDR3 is CASSQKSKGLDDEQFF. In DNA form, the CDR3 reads TGCGCCAGCAGCCAAAAGTCGAAGGGACTGGACGATGAGCAGTTCTTC.

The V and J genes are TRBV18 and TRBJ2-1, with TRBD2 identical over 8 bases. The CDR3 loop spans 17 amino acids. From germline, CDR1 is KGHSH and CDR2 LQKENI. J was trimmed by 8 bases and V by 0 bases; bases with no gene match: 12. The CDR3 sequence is CASSPPGRGGLAHEQFF. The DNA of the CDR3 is TGTGCCAGCTCACCACCAGGCCGGGGGGGGCTGGCCCATGAGCAGTTCTTC.

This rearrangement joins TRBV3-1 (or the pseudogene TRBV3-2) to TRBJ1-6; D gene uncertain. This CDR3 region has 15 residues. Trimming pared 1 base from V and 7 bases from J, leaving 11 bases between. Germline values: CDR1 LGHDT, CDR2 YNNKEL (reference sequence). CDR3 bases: TGTGCCAGCAGCCAAGTGTCTGGTAGCAATTCACCCCTCCACTTT. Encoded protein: CASSQVSGSNSPLHF.

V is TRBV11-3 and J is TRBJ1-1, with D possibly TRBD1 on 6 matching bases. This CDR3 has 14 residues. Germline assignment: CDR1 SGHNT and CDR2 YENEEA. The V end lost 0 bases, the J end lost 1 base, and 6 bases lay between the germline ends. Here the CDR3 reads CASSLEQGNTEAFF. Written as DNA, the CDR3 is TGTGCCAGCAGCTTAGAACAGGGGAACACTGAAGCTTTCTTT.

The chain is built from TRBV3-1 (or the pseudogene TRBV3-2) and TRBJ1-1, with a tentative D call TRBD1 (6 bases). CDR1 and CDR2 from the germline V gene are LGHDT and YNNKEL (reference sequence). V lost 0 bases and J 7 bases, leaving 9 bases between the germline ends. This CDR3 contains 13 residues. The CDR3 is CASSQDGQREAFF. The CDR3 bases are TGTGCCAGCAGCCAAGATGGACAGCGTGAAGCTTTCTTT.

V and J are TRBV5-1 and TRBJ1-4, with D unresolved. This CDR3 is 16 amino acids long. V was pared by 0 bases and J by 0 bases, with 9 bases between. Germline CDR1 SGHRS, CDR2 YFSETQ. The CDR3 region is CASSLATGATNEKLFF. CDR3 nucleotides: TGCGCCAGCAGCTTGGCCACCGGGGCAACTAATGAAAAACTGTTTTTT.

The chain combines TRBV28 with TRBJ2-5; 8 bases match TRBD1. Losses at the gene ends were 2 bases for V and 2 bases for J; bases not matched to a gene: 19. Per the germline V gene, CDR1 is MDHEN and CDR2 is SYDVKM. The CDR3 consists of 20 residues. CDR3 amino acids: CASSLGSQGATFSSQETQYF. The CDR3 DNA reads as TGTGCCAGCAGTTTAGGATCGCAGGGGGCGACATTTTCGTCTCAAGAGACCCAGTACTTC.

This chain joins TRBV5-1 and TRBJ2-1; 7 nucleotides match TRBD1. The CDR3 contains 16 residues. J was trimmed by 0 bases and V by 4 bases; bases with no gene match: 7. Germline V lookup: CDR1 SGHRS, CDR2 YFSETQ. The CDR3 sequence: CASSVGDRISYNEQFF. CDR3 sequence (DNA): TGCGCCAGCAGCGTGGGGGACAGAATCTCCTACAATGAGCAGTTCTTC.

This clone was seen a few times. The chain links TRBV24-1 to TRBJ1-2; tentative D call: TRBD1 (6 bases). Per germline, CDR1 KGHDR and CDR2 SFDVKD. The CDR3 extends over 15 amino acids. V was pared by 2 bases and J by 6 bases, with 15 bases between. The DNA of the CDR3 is TGTGCCACCAGTGATTCACAACCCAGGGGTAATGGCTACACCTTC. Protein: CATSDSQPRGNGYTF.